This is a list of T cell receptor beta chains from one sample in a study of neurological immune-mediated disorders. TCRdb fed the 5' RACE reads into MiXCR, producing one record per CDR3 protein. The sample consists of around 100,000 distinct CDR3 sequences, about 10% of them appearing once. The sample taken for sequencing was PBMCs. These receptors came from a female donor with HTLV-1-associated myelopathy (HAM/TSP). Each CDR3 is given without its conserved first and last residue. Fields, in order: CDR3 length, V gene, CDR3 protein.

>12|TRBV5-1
ASSQGAGYYEQY
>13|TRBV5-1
ASSFGGTANEKLF
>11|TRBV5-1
ASSRDSLSPLH
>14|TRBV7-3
ASTTSGGAEADTQY
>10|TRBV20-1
SAPGRGETQY
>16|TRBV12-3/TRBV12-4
ASPPGSFAGGSYNEQF
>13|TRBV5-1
ASSIIGTREDTQY
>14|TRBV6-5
ASSYSAGGGDEKLF
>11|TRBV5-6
ASSMGLGREQY
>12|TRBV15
ATSRAGQWYGYT